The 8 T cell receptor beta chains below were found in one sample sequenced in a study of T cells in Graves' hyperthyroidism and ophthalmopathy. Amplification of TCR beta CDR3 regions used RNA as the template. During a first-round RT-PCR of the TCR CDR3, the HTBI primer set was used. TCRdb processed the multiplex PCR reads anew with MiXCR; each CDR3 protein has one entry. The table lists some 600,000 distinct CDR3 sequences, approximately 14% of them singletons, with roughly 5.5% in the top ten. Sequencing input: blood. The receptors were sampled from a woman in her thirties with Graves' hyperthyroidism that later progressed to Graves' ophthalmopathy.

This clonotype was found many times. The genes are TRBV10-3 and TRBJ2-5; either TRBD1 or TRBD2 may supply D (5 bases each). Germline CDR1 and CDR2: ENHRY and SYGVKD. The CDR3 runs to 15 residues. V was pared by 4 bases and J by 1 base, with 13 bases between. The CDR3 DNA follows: TGTGCCATCAGTGGAACGGGGCTATCCCAAGAGACCCAGTACTTC. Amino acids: CAISGTGLSQETQYF.

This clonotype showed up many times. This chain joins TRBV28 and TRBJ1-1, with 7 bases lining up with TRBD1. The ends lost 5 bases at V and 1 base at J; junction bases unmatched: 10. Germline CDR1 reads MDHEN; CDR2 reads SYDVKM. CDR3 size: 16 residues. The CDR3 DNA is TGTGCCAGCAGTCCCGTGGCAGGGGGGGGGAACACTGAAGCTTTCTTT. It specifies CASSPVAGGGNTEAFF.

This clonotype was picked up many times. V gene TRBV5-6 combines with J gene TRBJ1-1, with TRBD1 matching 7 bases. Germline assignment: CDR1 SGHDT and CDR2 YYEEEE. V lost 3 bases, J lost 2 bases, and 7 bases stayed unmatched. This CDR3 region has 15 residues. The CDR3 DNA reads TGTGCCAGCAGCTGGGCCGGGACAGTAAACACTGAAGCTTTCTTT. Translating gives CASSWAGTVNTEAFF.

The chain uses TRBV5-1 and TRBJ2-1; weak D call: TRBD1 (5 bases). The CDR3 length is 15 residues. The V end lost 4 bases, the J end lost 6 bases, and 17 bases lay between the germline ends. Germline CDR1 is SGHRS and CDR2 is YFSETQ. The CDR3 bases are TGCGCCAGCAGCGAATTTACGGACAAAGGCAATGAGCAGTTCTTC. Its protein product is CASSEFTDKGNEQFF. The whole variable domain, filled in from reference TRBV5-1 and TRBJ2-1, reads KAGVTQTPRYLIKTRGQQVTLSCSPISGHRSVSWYQQTPGQGLQFLFEYFSETQRNKGNFPGRFSGRQFSNSRSEMNVSTLELGDSALYLCASSEFTDKGNEQFFGPGTRLTVL.

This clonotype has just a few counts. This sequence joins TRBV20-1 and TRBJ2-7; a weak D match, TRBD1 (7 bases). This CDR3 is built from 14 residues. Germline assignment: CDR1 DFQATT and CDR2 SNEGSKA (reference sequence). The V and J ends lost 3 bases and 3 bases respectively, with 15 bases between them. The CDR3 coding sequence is TGCAGTGCTAGGGCGGGACAGAAGGTCTACGAGCAGTACTTC. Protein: CSARAGQKVYEQYF.

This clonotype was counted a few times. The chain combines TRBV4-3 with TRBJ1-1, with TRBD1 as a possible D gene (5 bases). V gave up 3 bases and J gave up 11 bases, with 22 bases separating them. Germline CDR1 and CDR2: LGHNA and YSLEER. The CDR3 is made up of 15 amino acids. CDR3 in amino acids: CASSQQDGGGLEAFF. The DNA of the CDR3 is TGCGCCAGCAGCCAGCAAGACGGGGGAGGATTGGAGGCTTTCTTT.

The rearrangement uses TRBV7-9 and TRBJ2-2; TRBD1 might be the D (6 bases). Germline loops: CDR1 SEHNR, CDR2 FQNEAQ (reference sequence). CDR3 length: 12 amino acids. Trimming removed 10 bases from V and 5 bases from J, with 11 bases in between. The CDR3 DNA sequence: TGTGCCACCGAAGGGGGTACCGGGGAGCTGTTTTTT. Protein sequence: CATEGGTGELFF.

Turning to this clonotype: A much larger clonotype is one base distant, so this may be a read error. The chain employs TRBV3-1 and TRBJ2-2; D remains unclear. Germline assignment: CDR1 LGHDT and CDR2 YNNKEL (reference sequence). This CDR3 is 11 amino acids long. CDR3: CAGSNGGELFF. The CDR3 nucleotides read TGTGCCGGCAGCAACGGAGGGGAGCTGTTTTTT.